This is a list of T cell receptor beta chains from one sample in a study of read filtering for tumor transcriptome and immune sequencing. Via MiXCR, TCRdb re-called the reads, giving one row per CDR3 protein. The profile shows over 80,000 distinct CDR3 sequences, over 9% of them singletons. Sample: a population of CD138-negative cells sorted from bone marrow. These receptors all come from a donor at least 40 years old with multiple myeloma. The CDR3 runs from the conserved cysteine through the conserved F or W. A D gene is named only where the DNA matches it firmly. Rows may omit the clone size; those that give it use once, few, many or a size class.

v_gene	abundance	j_gene	d_gene	CDR3nt	CDR3aa
TRBV5-1	few	TRBJ2-1	.	TGCGCCAGCAGTTGGGCTACCTCCTACAATGGGCAGTTCTTC	CASSWATSYNGQFF
TRBV28	many	TRBJ1-5	.	TGTGCCAGCAGCTCGGGATCCCAGGGGTCTCAGCCCCAGCATTTT	CASSSGSQGSQPQHF
TRBV27	many	TRBJ2-5	TRBD1	TGTGCCAGCAGTTTCCACAGGGGGCCCATAGAGACCCAGTACTTC	CASSFHRGPIETQYF
TRBV29-1	many	TRBJ2-3	TRBD2	TGCAGCGTTGAGGCGGGGGGACTAGCGGGAGGCTCAGATACGCAGTATTTT	CSVEAGGLAGGSDTQYF
TRBV7-8	many	TRBJ1-1	.	TGTGCCAGCAGCTTAGCGCCCGGCAGGGGAAGGACTGAAGCTTTCTTT	CASSLAPGRGRTEAFF
TRBV28	many	TRBJ1-2	TRBD1	TGTGCCAGCTGCAAGAGGACAGGGGCGAACTATGGCTACACCTTC	CASCKRTGANYGYTF
TRBV5-1	many	TRBJ2-2	.	TGCGCCAGCAGCTTTCCACAGGGCTCCGGGATCGGGGAGCTGTTTTTT	CASSFPQGSGIGELFF
TRBV6-2/TRBV6-3	many	TRBJ2-1	TRBD2	TGTGCCAGCAGTTCCCCCGGACTAGCGAGGTCCAATGAGCAGTTCTTC	CASSSPGLARSNEQFF
TRBV30	many	TRBJ2-2	.	TGTGCCTGGAGTGTGAGTCTGACCGGGGAGCTGTTTTTT	CAWSVSLTGELFF
TRBV5-1	many	TRBJ2-3	.	TGCGCCAGTTTGAGGGGTAGCATAAGCACAGATACGCAGTATTTT	CASLRGSISTDTQYF
TRBV15	many	TRBJ2-7	TRBD2	TGTGCCACCCTGAACCCTAGCGGAAGCTCCTACGAGCAGTACTTC	CATLNPSGSSYEQYF
TRBV29-1	few	TRBJ2-1	TRBD2	TGCAGCGTTGAAGCGTTAAGGACTAGCGGGAGATACAATGAGCAGTTCTTC	CSVEALRTSGRYNEQFF
TRBV19	.	TRBJ2-1	.	TGTGCCAGTAGTCCTTACTCCAACTCCTACAATGAGCAGTTCTTC	CASSPYSNSYNEQFF
TRBV3-1	many	TRBJ2-2	.	TGTGCCAGCAGCCCCCGCGACAGGACCGGGGAGCTGTTTTTT	CASSPRDRTGELFF
TRBV19	few	TRBJ2-7	.	TGTGCCAGTAGCGTCTACGGCCCTTACGAGCAGTACTTC	CASSVYGPYEQYF
TRBV20-1	once	TRBJ1-2	.	TGCAATGCTAGTATTGAAAACTATGGCTACACCTTC	CNASIENYGYTF
TRBV7-9	many	TRBJ1-1	.	TGTGCCAGCAGCTTTGGGGGACGGGTTAACACTGAAGCTTTCTTT	CASSFGGRVNTEAFF